One and the same sample provided the 2 T cell receptor beta chains below, sequenced in a study of T cells in Graves' hyperthyroidism and ophthalmopathy. Template material for amplifying TCR beta CDR3 regions consisted of RNA transcripts. The primer set for the first-round RT-PCR of the TCR CDR3 was HTBI. TCRdb reprocessed the multiplex PCR reads via MiXCR and lists one record per CDR3 protein. In the table there are approximately 510,000 distinct CDR3 sequences, around 21% of which are singletons. Sequenced: blood. The receptors were sampled from a young man with Graves' hyperthyroidism.

This clonotype has at least ten counts. This chain uses TRBV6-1 with TRBJ2-5; 7 bases align to TRBD2. CDR3 length equals 17 residues. CDR1 MNHNS and CDR2 SASEGT come from the germline V gene. V dropped 2 bases and J dropped 1; count of bases not matched to a gene: 10. The CDR3 protein is CASSEPGGGIRQETQYF. CDR3 in DNA: TGTGCCAGCAGTGAACCCGGCGGGGGTATTCGCCAAGAGACCCAGTACTTC.

V usage is TRBV20-1 and J usage is TRBJ1-1; D uncertain. In germline, CDR1 is DFQATT, CDR2 SNEGSKA (reference sequence). Trimming shortened V by 7 bases and J by 7 bases, and 16 bases separated the two germline ends. The CDR3 has 12 amino acids. DNA of the CDR3: TGCAGTGTCGGGCCCCCCGAAGGTGAAGCTTTCTTT. Encoded protein: CSVGPPEGEAFF.